The clone carrying this T cell receptor beta chain was seen only a few times. Its specificity is not known. One entry per CDR3 protein, called by TCRdb with MiXCR from the reads. In the table there are 450,000 to 650,000 distinct CDR3 sequences, 40% of which are singletons. The data derive from a study of T cell repertoires in cytomegalovirus infection. Germline-derived CDR1 and CDR2 are MNHNY and SVGAGI (reference sequence). The CDR3 is 15 residues long. The V gene lost 0 bases and the J gene lost 4 bases, with 10 bases spanning the gap. The starting material was cultured PBMCs, obtained from culture after CMV antigen stimulation. This clonotype was obtained from a human donor in good health (CMV status not recorded). Some clones in this sample may be carry-over from other donors' samples. This chain links TRBV6-6 with TRBJ2-1; D unclear. The CDR3 spells CASSYSPGWYNEQFF. CDR3 coding DNA: TGTGCCAGCAGTTACTCCCCAGGATGGTACAATGAGCAGTTCTTC.